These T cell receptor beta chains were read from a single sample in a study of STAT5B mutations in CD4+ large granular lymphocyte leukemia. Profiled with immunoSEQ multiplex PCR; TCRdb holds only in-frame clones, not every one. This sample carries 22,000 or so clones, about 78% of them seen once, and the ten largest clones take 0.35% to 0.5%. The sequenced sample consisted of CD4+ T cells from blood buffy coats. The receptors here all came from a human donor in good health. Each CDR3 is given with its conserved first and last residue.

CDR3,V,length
CASPPSGSRGEQYF,TRBV28,14
CAWNGGGRASDEQFF,TRBV30,15
CASSQWTASNTGELFF,TRBV19,16
CASSPHPDKFYEQYF,TRBV11-2,15
CASSEARASNQPQHF,TRBV6-1,15
CASSSTLKRTTDTQYF,TRBV5-4,16
CASSLGGALSNQPQHF,TRBV28,16
CSVASGYEQYF,TRBV29-1,11
CASSQVTSTGELFF,TRBV4-3,14
CASSMGRVETQYF,TRBV19,13
CASSLATGLAGELFF,TRBV7-2,15
CASSLGTFGGTEAFF,TRBV13,15
CASSPLQAGGPSYNEQFF,TRBV18,18
CAIAGRGTNSPLHF,TRBV6-5,14
CASSRGGQGAIRELFF,TRBV5-4,16
CASSPLAGRGELFF,TRBV19,14
CASSRDYLRLYNEQFF,TRBV11-1,16
CASSLWDRNTEAFF,TRBV5-1,14
CASSLHMNTEAFF,TRBV7-4,13
CASRKLLAAGILEQYF,TRBV6-6,16
CASSLYRDAYGYTF,TRBV27,14
CASSRDRGNTGELFF,TRBV6-1,15
CASSSSGLSSYNEQFF,TRBV5-1,16
CASSIIPTGGEQYF,TRBV5-6,14
CASSFTKDGEQFF,TRBV5-1,13
CASSLYRVGTGELFF,TRBV28,15
CASSLRGLYGYTF,TRBV6-5,13
CAISGLTGGANYGYTF,TRBV10-3,16
CASIAPTNEKLFF,TRBV25-1,13
CASSKSGGAYEQYF,TRBV19,14
CASSPEGLDNGELFF,TRBV18,15
CSSPAGAFETQYF,TRBV29-1,13
CASSSRQLTYNEQFF,TRBV7-2,15
CASSQEGTLRGYTF,TRBV4-3,14
CASSVDGAGGTEAFF,TRBV9,15
CASSLQTGVNEQFF,TRBV7-9,14
CASSLEAGGNTEAFF,TRBV5-1,15
CASRTGLAANTGELFF,TRBV28,16
CASSPQGFGNTGELFF,TRBV5-1,16
CASSIDRVSQFF,TRBV19,12
CASSSRRAGGNYEQYF,TRBV7-2,16
CASKQRVRGGPYEQYF,TRBV7-2,16
CASSPQGENNEQFF,TRBV9,14
CASSLAGGADYGYTF,TRBV18,15
CASSRRVLETQYF,TRBV14,13
CASSRDSNGYTF,TRBV2,12
CASSLRAGYGYTF,TRBV27,13
CASRRKGGFDEQFF,TRBV4-3,14
CASSPDAGELFF,TRBV19,12
CASSPTSLVSTNEKLFF,TRBV27,17
CASSRDRGQDEKLFF,TRBV7-3,15
CAIRIGTGVLLEKLFF,TRBV10-3,16
CASSLATISTGELFF,TRBV5-4,15
CASSYSAEDTQYF,TRBV6-5,13
CASSLAPSVAVTYEQYF,TRBV7-2,17
CASSRLASGDTQYF,TRBV7-2,14
CASSDNYQPQHF,TRBV7-2,12